These 4 T cell receptor beta chains were sequenced from one sample in a study of T cells after yellow fever vaccination. TCRdb called the 5' RACE reads again in MiXCR, with one record for every CDR3 protein. The sample lists roughly 150,000 distinct CDR3 sequences, approximately 7.7% occurring once. This specimen consisted of CD4+ T cells sorted from PBMCs, obtained 5 days after the yellow fever booster vaccination. These receptors were taken from a man under 40 who received the YFV17D yellow fever vaccine.

The sample holds many counts of this clonotype. V and J are TRBV4-3 and TRBJ1-6; D possibly corresponds to TRBD1 (5 bases). The CDR3 has 16 residues. Trimming left V 1 base short and J 13 bases short, with 20 bases between. Germline assignment: CDR1 LGHNA and CDR2 YSLEER. DNA for the CDR3: TGCGCCAGCAGCCAAGTCCAGCCCGGGACGGGCGGGCCCCTCCACTTT. Its translation: CASSQVQPGTGGPLHF.

This clonotype was found many times. V and J are TRBV6-5 and TRBJ2-6; 7 bases align to TRBD2. CDR1 is MNHEY and CDR2 is SVGAGI in the germline V gene. The CDR3 has 17 residues. V was pared by 0 bases and J by 2 bases, with 4 bases of the junction left unmatched. The CDR3 DNA is TGTGCCAGCAGTTACTCCTCTGCGGGGGCTGGGGCCAACGTCCTGACTTTC. It yields the protein CASSYSSAGAGANVLTF.

This clonotype was detected many times. This chain connects TRBV5-5 to TRBJ2-7; tentatively, D is TRBD2 (5 bases). Trimming cost V 4 bases and J 0 bases, with 11 bases left between them. The CDR3 contains 14 residues. Germline CDR1 and CDR2: SGHKS and YYEKEE (reference sequence). CDR3 sequence reads: CASSKGLDSYEQYF. CDR3 DNA: TGTGCCAGCAGCAAAGGACTGGACTCCTACGAGCAGTACTTC.

This clonotype was found many times. The V and J genes are TRBV6-2 or TRBV6-3 and TRBJ2-1, with TRBD2 matching 8 bases. Losses at the gene ends were 6 bases for V and 12 bases for J; bases not matched to a gene: 4. CDR1 and CDR2 (germline): MNHEY, SVGEGT. This CDR3 comprises 11 residues. This CDR3 reads CASSLSGRQFF. The CDR3 coding sequence is TGTGCCAGCAGCCTCAGCGGGAGGCAGTTCTTC.